The rows below give T cell receptor beta chains drawn from one sample of a study of beta chain features in type 1 diabetes. Repertoires were generated with immunoSEQ multiplex PCR, while TCRdb's copy carries only in-frame clones and drops some. The sample lists tens of thousands of clones, about two thirds seen once, with roughly 4.2% in the top ten. The sample consisted of Tregs from blood. These TCRs come from a man younger than 30 with type 1 diabetes. CDR3s include the opening cysteine and the closing phenylalanine or tryptophan. Fields, in order: V gene, D gene, clone size, J gene, CDR3 DNA, CDR3 protein. The D gene is left open where the match is weak. Rows give clone size only sometimes, using once, few, many, or a class for an expanded clone.

>TRBV11-2|TRBD2|.|TRBJ2-2
TGTGCCAGCAGCTTCCGGGTTAGCGGGATAACCGGGGAGCTGTTTTTT
CASSFRVSGITGELFF
>TRBV29-1|.|.|TRBJ1-1
TGCAGCGTTGTCCGGGTGAACACTGAAGCTTTCTTT
CSVVRVNTEAFF
>TRBV5-5|.|.|TRBJ2-3
TGTGCCAGCAGCTTGGAGAGACTCACAGATACGCAGTATTTT
CASSLERLTDTQYF
>TRBV7-9|.|.|TRBJ1-5
TGTGCCAGCAGCTTGGACAGTCAGCCCCAGCATTTT
CASSLDSQPQHF
>TRBV30|TRBD1|.|TRBJ2-7
TGTGCCTGGACCCTCAGGGGGCCTCACGAGCAGTACTTC
CAWTLRGPHEQYF
>TRBV5-1|TRBD2|.|TRBJ2-2
TGCGCCAGCAGCTCTCTAGCGGGGCAAAGCACCGGGGAGCTGTTTTTT
CASSSLAGQSTGELFF
>TRBV18|TRBD1|.|TRBJ2-4
TGTGCCAGCTCACCAACAGGGGGAAACATTCAGTACTTC
CASSPTGGNIQYF
>TRBV7-9|TRBD1|.|TRBJ1-5
TGTGCCAGCAGCTTGGGACAGGGCAGCCAGCCCCAGCATTTT
CASSLGQGSQPQHF
>TRBV7-2|TRBD2|few|TRBJ2-7
TGTGCCAGCAGCTTAGTTTCAGCGGGGGGGCAGTACGAGCAGTACTTC
CASSLVSAGGQYEQYF
>TRBV6-6|.|few|TRBJ1-1
TGTGCCAGCAGTAGGGCCGGGAAGGCTTTCTTT
CASSRAGKAFF
>TRBV7-9|.|.|TRBJ2-6
TGTGCCAGCAGCTTGGGCCGCTCTGGGGCCAACGTCCTGACTTTC
CASSLGRSGANVLTF
>TRBV10-3|.|once|TRBJ2-3
TGTGCCATCAGTGCGGGAGTAGGCACAGATACGCAGTATTTT
CAISAGVGTDTQYF
>TRBV4-3|.|once|TRBJ2-5
TGCGCCAGCGGAACAGGGCTTGGGGAGACCCAGTACTTC
CASGTGLGETQYF
>TRBV5-1|.|.|TRBJ2-1
TGCGCCAGCAGCCGGGACTCGCTTCCTTACAATGAGCAGTTCTTC
CASSRDSLPYNEQFF
>TRBV6-5|TRBD2|once|TRBJ2-5
TGTGCCAGCAGTTACGTGGGGAGGGGAAGACAAGAGACCCAGTACTTC
CASSYVGRGRQETQYF
>TRBV7-9|TRBD2|few|TRBJ2-3
TGTGCCAGCAGTCCCCGACTAGCTCAATTCATTATTACGCAGTATTTT
CASSPRLAQFIITQYF
>TRBV6-6|.|.|TRBJ1-1
TGTGCCAGCAGTTACCAGAGGTCCACTGAAGCTTTCTTT
CASSYQRSTEAFF
>TRBV18|.|.|TRBJ1-3
TGTGCCAGCTCATCGCGAAACCCGGGACTCCTAAACTTATCCTCTGGAAACACCATATATTTT
CASSSRNPGLLNLSSGNTIYF
>TRBV18|TRBD1|.|TRBJ2-1
TGTGCCAGCTCAGCTGCAGGGGGCAGTGAGCAGTTCTTC
CASSAAGGSEQFF
>TRBV5-1|TRBD2|.|TRBJ2-1
TGCGCCAGCAGCTTGATCCTAGCGGGCGTCGCTACCAATGAGCAGTTCTTC
CASSLILAGVATNEQFF
>TRBV5-1|TRBD1|few|TRBJ2-3
TGCGCCAGCAGCGGCACAGGGGGGAGGTATACGCAGTATTTT
CASSGTGGRYTQYF
>TRBV10-2|.|.|TRBJ2-7
TGCGCCAGCAGGATGGTTGCTAATTACGAGCAGTACTTC
CASRMVANYEQYF
>TRBV10-3|.|once|TRBJ1-2
TGTGCCATCAGTGAAGGCCGCATAGCCCTTGGCTACACCTTC
CAISEGRIALGYTF
>TRBV7-8|TRBD2|.|TRBJ2-1
TGTGCCAGCAGGCCTAGCGGGAGCTACAATGAGCAGTTCTTC
CASRPSGSYNEQFF
>TRBV11-2|TRBD2|once|TRBJ2-1
TGTGCCAGCAGCTTAGCTAGCGGCCGTAGGAATGAGCAGTTCTTC
CASSLASGRRNEQFF
>TRBV30|TRBD2|.|TRBJ2-5
TGTGCCTGGAGCCTAGCGGGAACGGAGACCCAGTACTTC
CAWSLAGTETQYF
>TRBV6-5|TRBD1|.|TRBJ2-7
TGTGCCAGCAGTTGGTTTTTGGGCCAGGGGGTCTACGAGCAGTACTTC
CASSWFLGQGVYEQYF
>TRBV28|.|.|TRBJ2-5
TGTGCCAGCAGGACGAGAGTCGGGGGTAAGACCCAGTACTTC
CASRTRVGGKTQYF